A single sample gave rise to the 28 T cell receptor beta chains below, sequenced in a study of blood T cell repertoires in COVID-19. The assay was immunoSEQ multiplex PCR, and TCRdb's table has in-frame clones only and misses some. The sample shows tens of thousands of clones, about 81% of them seen only once. Sequencing was carried out using peripheral blood. The receptors come from a man aged 55 to 70 with COVID-19, enrolled during active disease.

The J gene is TRBJ2-7, the V gene TRBV6-1; 8 bases align to TRBD2. Germline V lookup: CDR1 MNHNS, CDR2 SASEGT. The CDR3 has 14 residues. The trim removed 0 bases at V and 6 bases at J, leaving 4 bases unmatched. The CDR3 DNA reads as TGTGCCAGCAGTGAAGCAGTCAGCGGGAGCGAGCAGTACTTC. As protein: CASSEAVSGSEQYF.

V usage is TRBV4-2 and J usage is TRBJ2-7, with 9 positions matching TRBD2. Germline CDR1 and CDR2: LGHNA and YNFKEQ. CDR3 length equals 16 residues. V was clipped by 2 bases and J by 4 bases; unmatched bases: 9. The CDR3 reads CASSQTMTSGAYEQYF. DNA for the CDR3: TGTGCCAGCAGCCAAACTATGACTAGCGGAGCTTACGAGCAGTACTTC.

The chain has TRBV5-6 and TRBJ2-7; D gene ambiguous. CDR3 length: 14 amino acids. With 4 bases removed from V and 6 bases from J, the gap between germline ends came to 17 bases. CDR1 is SGHDT and CDR2 is YYEEEE in the germline V gene. In nucleotides, the CDR3 is TGTGCCAGCAGCCCTGACTCCATCCCCCTCGAGCAGTACTTC. This codes for CASSPDSIPLEQYF. Together with reference TRBV5-6 and TRBJ2-7, the CDR3 gives the full variable domain: DAGVTQSPTHLIKTRGQQVTLRCSPKSGHDTVSWYQQALGQGPQFIFQYYEEEERQRGNFPDRFSGHQFPNYSSELNVNALLLGDSALYLCASSPDSIPLEQYFGPGTRLTVT.

This clone showed up many times. The chain is built from TRBV5-4 and TRBJ1-2; 9 positions match TRBD1. V was pared by 3 bases and J by 5 bases, with 8 bases of the junction left unmatched. Germline CDR1 reads SGHNT; CDR2 reads YYREEE (reference sequence). The CDR3 loop spans 15 amino acids. This chain's CDR3 is CASSSIRQGDYGYTF. Here the CDR3 DNA reads TGTGCCAGCAGCTCAATCCGACAGGGGGATTATGGCTACACCTTC.

The chain uses TRBV7-2 and TRBJ1-2; tentatively, D is TRBD1 (6 bases). V lost 0 bases and J lost 3, with 8 bases in between. The germline gives CDR1 SGHTA, CDR2 FQGNSA. This CDR3 is built from 14 residues. Here the CDR3 DNA reads TGTGCCAGCAGCTTAGCGCACAGGGACTATGGCTACACCTTC. Translated: CASSLAHRDYGYTF.

The table lists this clone with a few counts. The gene calls are TRBV7-9 and TRBJ1-2; no firm D call. The V end lost 3 bases, the J end lost 4 bases, and 12 bases lay between the germline ends. There are 14 residues in the CDR3. From germline, CDR1 is SEHNR and CDR2 FQNEAQ (reference sequence). The CDR3, as DNA: TGTGCCAGCAGCTTGGCCGACGGAGTCTATGGCTACACCTTC. This encodes CASSLADGVYGYTF.

The rearrangement uses TRBV5-1 and TRBJ2-4; D is perhaps TRBD1 (6 bases). Germline V gives CDR1 SGHRS, CDR2 YFSETQ. The CDR3 consists of 16 residues. V lost 0 bases, J lost 2 bases, and 12 bases lay in between. Here the CDR3 reads CASSLGQVSSKNIQYF. CDR3 nucleotides: TGCGCCAGCAGCTTGGGACAGGTCTCTTCCAAAAACATTCAGTACTTC.

The CDR3 DNA is TGCGCCAGCAGCCCCGCACAGATTATGAACACTGAAGCTTTCTTT. Translating gives CASSPAQIMNTEAFF. The chain is built from TRBV4-1 and TRBJ1-1; D is undetermined. CDR1 is MGHRA and CDR2 is YSYEKL in the germline V gene. The CDR3 is 15 residues long. The V and J ends lost 4 bases and 0 bases respectively, with 12 bases between them.

The chain links TRBV6-5 to TRBJ1-1; D not resolved. The V gene lost 6 bases and the J gene lost 7 bases, with 15 bases spanning the gap. The CDR3 loop spans 13 amino acids. CDR1 is MNHEY, CDR2 SVGAGI, per germline. CDR3 sequence reads: CASRPRGGSEAFF. The CDR3 coding sequence is TGTGCCAGCAGGCCCCGAGGAGGGAGTGAAGCTTTCTTT.

This chain connects TRBV27 to TRBJ2-1; D ambiguous. The CDR3 consists of 13 residues. The V gene lost 5 bases and the J gene lost 7 bases, with 12 bases spanning the gap. The germline V gene encodes CDR1 MNHEY and CDR2 SMNVEV (reference sequence). In DNA form, the CDR3 reads TGTGCCAGCAGTCCCTCGACTGCGAATGAGCAGTTCTTC. This gives the protein CASSPSTANEQFF.

The chain carries TRBV5-1 and TRBJ1-6; no definite D call. Trimming took 0 bases from V and 9 from J, leaving 16 bases between them. There are 16 residues in the CDR3. CDR1 and CDR2 from the germline V gene are SGHRS and YFSETQ. CDR3 amino acids: CASSLADSRSGSPLHF. The CDR3, as DNA: TGCGCCAGCAGCTTGGCAGACTCCCGGAGTGGTTCACCCCTCCACTTT.

The gene calls are TRBV11-2 and TRBJ2-1; TRBD2 matches 10 bases. Losses at the gene ends were 5 bases for V and 6 bases for J; bases not matched to a gene: 7. The CDR3 covers 15 residues. Germline loops: CDR1 SGHAT, CDR2 FQNNGV. CDR3 DNA: TGTGCCAGCAGCCCACGGGTAGCGGGGGGCAATGAGCAGTTCTTC. Residues: CASSPRVAGGNEQFF.

The gene calls are TRBV6-5 and TRBJ2-1; tentatively, D is TRBD1 (5 bases). In germline, CDR1 is MNHEY, CDR2 SVGAGI. This CDR3 has 11 amino acids. V lost 6 bases and J 12 bases, leaving 12 bases between the germline ends. The CDR3 is CASRGPIGQFF. The CDR3, as DNA: TGTGCCAGCAGGGGGCCTATCGGGCAGTTCTTC.

This sequence joins TRBV7-9 and TRBJ2-7, with 7 nucleotides matching TRBD1. CDR3 length: 15 residues. Per the germline V gene, CDR1 is SEHNR and CDR2 is FQNEAQ (reference sequence). V was clipped by 4 bases and J by 0 bases; unmatched bases: 6. The CDR3 region has the DNA TGTGCCAGCAGCTGGCATAGACAGGGCTCCTACGAGCAGTACTTC. Its protein product is CASSWHRQGSYEQYF. Full variable domain (outside the CDR3, taken from reference TRBV7-9 and TRBJ2-7): DTGVSQNPRHKITKRGQNVTFRCDPISEHNRLYWYRQTLGQGPEFLTYFQNEAQLEKSRLLSDRFSAERPKGSFSTLEIQRTEQGDSAMYLCASSWHRQGSYEQYFGPGTRLTVT.

The chain joins TRBV7-2 to TRBJ2-7; a possible D gene is TRBD1 (5 bases). Germline V gene data show CDR1 as SGHTA and CDR2 as FQGNSA. The CDR3 has 14 residues. Trimming took 2 bases from V and 5 from J, leaving 13 bases between them. CDR3 loop: CASSLRPGKDEQYF. The CDR3 region has the DNA TGTGCCAGCAGCTTACGGCCAGGGAAGGACGAGCAGTACTTC. Supplemented by reference TRBV7-2 and TRBJ2-7, the full variable domain reads GAGVSQSPSNKVTEKGKDVELRCDPISGHTALYWYRQSLGQGLEFLIYFQGNSAPDKSGLPSDRFSAERTGGSVSTLTIQRTQQEDSAVYLCASSLRPGKDEQYFGPGTRLTVT.

The chain combines TRBV29-1 with TRBJ1-5; a possible D gene is TRBD1 (5 bases). The V end lost 7 bases, the J end lost 0 bases, and 10 bases lay between the germline ends. The germline V gene has CDR1 SQVTM and CDR2 ANQGSEA. This CDR3 has 13 residues. In DNA, the CDR3 is TGCAGCGCTGGGACTGGTAGCAATCAGCCCCAGCATTTT. Residues: CSAGTGSNQPQHF.

This rearrangement joins TRBV10-3 to TRBJ1-5; D not certain. This CDR3 comprises 14 residues. V was cut by 5 bases and J by 1 base, with 9 bases left in between. Germline V gene lookup returns CDR1 ENHRY and CDR2 SYGVKD. The CDR3 loop reads CAISKVQSNQPQHF. CDR3 DNA: TGTGCCATCAGTAAGGTACAGAGCAATCAGCCCCAGCATTTT.

This rearrangement joins TRBV29-1 to TRBJ2-5, with TRBD2 matching 7 bases. The CDR3 is 13 residues long. Germline loops: CDR1 SQVTM, CDR2 ANQGSEA. The ends lost 4 bases at V and 5 bases at J; junction bases unmatched: 7. The chain's CDR3 is CSVAAGVGETQYF. The CDR3 DNA sequence: TGCAGCGTTGCGGCGGGAGTGGGTGAGACCCAGTACTTC.

The chain uses TRBV9 and TRBJ1-4; unclear D gene. The germline CDR1 and CDR2 sequences are SGDLS and YYNGEE. This CDR3 contains 15 residues. Between the trimmed V and J ends, which lost 0 bases and 4 bases, there was a span of 10 bases. The CDR3 is CASSVAEGVNEKLFF. The DNA for the CDR3 is TGTGCCAGCAGCGTAGCAGAGGGAGTTAATGAAAAACTGTTTTTT.

The chain joins TRBV27 to TRBJ2-6, with 10 bases that match TRBD1. The CDR3 is 18 residues long. From germline, CDR1 is MNHEY and CDR2 SMNVEV (reference sequence). V was clipped by 7 bases and J by 4 bases; unmatched bases: 13. The CDR3 spells CASTTSPGQGSGANVLTF. In nucleotides, the CDR3 is TGTGCCAGCACCACCTCTCCGGGACAGGGGTCCGGGGCCAACGTCCTGACTTTC.

The V gene is TRBV6-4, the J gene TRBJ2-7, with 9 bases aligning to TRBD2. J lost 3 bases, V lost 5 bases, and 11 bases had no gene match. The germline V gene has CDR1 MRHNA and CDR2 SNTAGT. This CDR3 contains 16 residues. CDR3 sequence reads: CASSHLRLAVFYEQYF. CDR3 sequence (DNA): TGTGCCAGCAGTCACCTCCGACTAGCGGTCTTCTACGAGCAGTACTTC.

The chain has TRBV11-3 and TRBJ2-3; 9 bases are a match to TRBD2. Germline CDR1 and CDR2: SGHNT and YENEEA. Losses at the gene ends were 5 bases for V and 4 bases for J; bases not matched to a gene: 7. This CDR3 region has 15 residues. As DNA, the CDR3 is TGTGCCAGCAGCGTAGCGGGAGTTGTTCCAGATACGCAGTATTTT. Amino acid sequence: CASSVAGVVPDTQYF.

The CDR3 nucleotides are TGTGCCACCAGCAGCGACCCGGACAGGAAGAACACTGAAGCTTTCTTT. Its protein is CATSSDPDRKNTEAFF. The chain has TRBV15 and TRBJ1-1, with 7 nucleotides matching TRBD1. This CDR3 is built from 16 residues. With V trimmed by 3 bases and J by 1 base, 8 bases remained unmatched. Germline lookup yields CDR1 LNHNV and CDR2 YYDKDF (reference sequence).

The V and J genes are TRBV19 and TRBJ1-6; possibly TRBD1 for D (6 bases). The germline V gene encodes CDR1 LNHDA and CDR2 SQIVND (reference sequence). The germline V and J ends were trimmed by 9 bases and 8 bases, with 14 bases remaining between them. The CDR3 consists of 13 residues. CDR3 loop: CARTGPSHSPLHF. The DNA of the CDR3 is TGTGCCAGAACAGGGCCCTCTCATTCACCCCTCCACTTT.

V gene TRBV6-6 combines with J gene TRBJ1-3; 9 nucleotides agree with TRBD1. CDR1 is MNHNY and CDR2 is SVGAGI in the germline V gene (reference sequence). J lost 0 bases, V lost 5 bases, and 8 bases had no gene match. This CDR3 comprises 17 residues. The CDR3 is CASSPGQGIFSGNTIYF. In nucleotides, the CDR3 is TGTGCCAGCAGTCCCGGACAGGGGATCTTCTCTGGAAACACCATATATTTT.

The chain links TRBV4-2 to TRBJ2-1; tentative D call: TRBD2 (5 bases). The CDR3 sequence is 17 residues long. The V gene lost 1 base and the J gene lost 2 bases, with 15 bases spanning the gap. Germline values: CDR1 LGHNA, CDR2 YNFKEQ. The CDR3 coding sequence is TGTGCCAGCAGCCAAGTGGTAGCGCCCACAACCTACAATGAGCAGTTCTTC. Translated, it gives CASSQVVAPTTYNEQFF.

The rearrangement uses TRBV3-1 (or the pseudogene TRBV3-2) and TRBJ2-5; a weak D match, TRBD2 (5 bases). Deletions cut 10 bases from V and 8 bases from J, with 41 bases between. Germline values: CDR1 LGHDT, CDR2 YNNKEL (reference sequence). The length of the CDR3 is 20 residues. DNA of the CDR3: TGTGCCACCCTAGGAGTCCATGGCCGAGGGATAAGGATGAAGAGAATAACCCAGTACTTC. Protein: CATLGVHGRGIRMKRITQYF.

As to this clone: In this CDR3 the conserved last residue, phenylalanine or tryptophan, is missing, so a read error is likely. It is unclear where the CDR3 begins or ends on the DNA, so no DNA is shown, and the CDR3 is as TCRdb lists it. V is TRBV4-2 and J is TRBJ2-7; TRBD2 reflects the table's D call only, with no check against the DNA. The CDR3 length equals 10 residues, ends included. Looked up from germline, CDR1 is LGHNA and CDR2 is YNFKEQ. CDR3 residues: CASSLGTPLA.